Each of the 27 T cell receptor beta chains below was sequenced from the same sample in a study of blood T cells in healthy people across ages. A J-beta primer mix and a sample-barcoded 5' primer were used in a second PCR of roughly 6 to 12 cycles. TCRdb processed the 5' RACE reads anew with MiXCR; each CDR3 protein has one entry. Of 800,000 to 1,300,000 distinct CDR3 sequences in the sample, less than 25% were seen once. The same sample was also used in a study of T cells of mothers and their children.

The sequencing input was blood. The receptor source for this set is a girl aged 2 to 9 in good health.

This clonotype turned up a few times. V usage is TRBV11-2 and J usage is TRBJ2-5; D gene uncertain. CDR3 size: 14 residues. Germline V gene data show CDR1 as SGHAT and CDR2 as FQNNGV. Trimming took off 2 bases at V and 4 bases at J, with 11 bases between the two ends. The CDR3 sequence: CASSLSNPPETQYF. The CDR3 DNA is TGTGCCAGCAGCTTATCGAACCCCCCAGAGACCCAGTACTTC.

V and J are TRBV11-1 and TRBJ2-2; D is perhaps TRBD1 or TRBD2 (5 bases each). V was trimmed by 8 bases and J by 5 bases, leaving 15 bases between them. Germline V gene sequence: CDR1 SGHAT, CDR2 FQDESV (reference sequence). The CDR3 has 14 amino acids. The CDR3 spells CASRGRALTGELFF. Written as DNA, the CDR3 is TGTGCCAGCCGGGGACGGGCGTTAACCGGGGAGCTGTTTTTT.

This rearrangement joins TRBV29-1 to TRBJ2-7; a possible D gene is TRBD2 (5 bases). The J call is uncertain, as TRBJ2-5 better fits the DNA end. Per the germline V gene, CDR1 is SQVTM and CDR2 is ANQGSEA. This CDR3 contains 13 residues. In DNA form, the CDR3 reads TGCAGCGTCGAGGGCAGAACCGAGGAGACCCAGTACTTC. This gives the protein CSVEGRTEETQYF.

The chain recombines TRBV7-3 with TRBJ1-1; no clear D gene. With 2 bases removed from V and 0 bases from J, the gap between germline ends came to 16 bases. Looked up from germline, CDR1 is SGHTA and CDR2 is FQGTGA. The CDR3 runs to 17 residues. The CDR3 loop is CASSLGPGRSLNTEAFF. In DNA form, the CDR3 reads TGTGCCAGCAGCTTAGGGCCGGGCAGGAGTTTGAACACTGAAGCTTTCTTT.

This sequence joins TRBV7-9 and TRBJ2-5; D gene ambiguous. The J call could be wrong; TRBJ2-1 is a better fit for the DNA end. Germline V lookup: CDR1 SEHNR, CDR2 FQNEAQ (reference sequence). The CDR3 is 14 amino acids. CDR3 amino acids: CASSFDRSSDEQFF. CDR3 nucleotide sequence: TGTGCCAGCAGCTTCGACCGCTCCTCTGATGAGCAGTTCTTC.

This clonotype was counted between two and nine times. The chain carries TRBV12-5 and TRBJ1-5; D is unclear. Trimming pared 2 bases from V and 7 bases from J, leaving 12 bases between. The CDR3 is made up of 14 amino acids. Looked up from germline, CDR1 is LGHNT and CDR2 is FRNRAP. The CDR3 sequence is CASGLSPTEQPQHF. Here the CDR3 DNA reads TGTGCTAGTGGTTTGTCTCCAACCGAGCAGCCCCAGCATTTT.

In this sample, this clonotype turned up a few times. The genes are TRBV25-1 and TRBJ2-5; TRBD2 matches 8 bases. V was pared by 1 base and J by 5 bases, with 12 bases of the junction left unmatched. The CDR3 is made up of 17 amino acids. The germline gives CDR1 MGHDK, CDR2 SYGVNS. CDR3 sequence (DNA): TGTGCCAGCAGTGAATGGGTTGGGACTAGTTCATCGGAGACCCAGTACTTC. Its protein product is CASSEWVGTSSSETQYF. Drawing the rest from reference TRBV25-1 and TRBJ2-5, the complete variable domain is EADIYQTPRYLVIGTGKKITLECSQTMGHDKMYWYQQDPGMELHLIHYSYGVNSTEKGDLSSESTVSRIRTEHFPLTLESARPSHTSQYLCASSEWVGTSSSETQYFGPGTRLLVL.

The rearrangement links TRBV2 to TRBJ2-7; D possibly uses TRBD1 or TRBD2 (5 bases each). V lost 3 bases and J lost 0, with 12 bases in between. This CDR3 contains 15 residues. CDR1 and CDR2 (germline): SNHLY, FYNNEI. The CDR3 region has the DNA TGTGCCAGCAGTGAGGGGGTTCCCAGCTCCTACGAGCAGTACTTC. It codes for CASSEGVPSSYEQYF. Combining the CDR3 with reference TRBV2 and TRBJ2-7 gives the whole variable domain EPEVTQTPSHQVTQMGQEVILRCVPISNHLYFYWYRQILGQKVEFLVSFYNNEISEKSEIFDDQFSVERPDGSNFTLKIRSTKLEDSAMYFCASSEGVPSSYEQYFGPGTRLTVT.

This clonotype was observed a few times. This rearrangement joins TRBV20-1 to TRBJ2-4; 9 bases are shared with TRBD1. The J segment lost 6 bases and the V segment lost 4 bases, leaving 7 bases of the junction unmatched. Germline values: CDR1 DFQATT, CDR2 SNEGSKA (reference sequence). This CDR3 region has 14 residues. CDR3 DNA: TGCAGTGCTATCACCGGGACAGGGATAAACATTCAGTACTTC. It is translated as CSAITGTGINIQYF.

There are a few counts of this clonotype. The rearrangement uses TRBV20-1 and TRBJ2-2; weak D call: TRBD1 (5 bases). Per the germline V gene, CDR1 is DFQATT and CDR2 is SNEGSKA (reference sequence). The CDR3 consists of 15 residues. V lost 0 bases and J 5 bases, leaving 13 bases between the germline ends. The CDR3, as DNA: TGCAGTGCTAGAGATGCAGGGCGAGGAACCGGGGAGCTGTTTTTT. This codes for CSARDAGRGTGELFF.

The DNA for the CDR3 is TGTGCCAGCTCACCACTTGCCCCCTTGAGCTCCTACGAGCAGTACTTC. Translation gives CASSPLAPLSSYEQYF. The V gene is TRBV18, the J gene TRBJ2-7; unclear D gene. Germline loops: CDR1 KGHSH, CDR2 LQKENI. The CDR3 extends over 16 amino acids. With 1 base removed from V and 0 bases from J, the gap between germline ends came to 13 bases. The full variable domain, completed using reference TRBV18 and TRBJ2-7, is NAGVMQNPRHLVRRRGQEARLRCSPMKGHSHVYWYRQLPEEGLKFMVYLQKENIIDESGMPKERFSAEFPKEGPSILRIQQVVRGDSAAYFCASSPLAPLSSYEQYFGPGTRLTVT.

V and J are TRBV10-3 and TRBJ2-5, with D possibly matching TRBD1 (7 bases). The CDR3 has 13 residues. V was shortened by 11 bases and J by 3 bases, with 16 bases between the two germline ends. Looked up from germline, CDR1 is ENHRY and CDR2 is SYGVKD. CDR3 coding DNA: TGTGCCGCCCGGGGCGGGACAGAAGAGACCCAGTACTTC. This gives the protein CAARGGTEETQYF.

The sample holds a few counts of this clonotype. As DNA, the CDR3 is TGTGCCATCAGGACCGTAGGACAGGGGGATGGTGAGCAGTTCTTC. The encoded protein is CAIRTVGQGDGEQFF. The chain has TRBV10-3 and TRBJ2-1; 10 bases map to TRBD1. Germline V gene data show CDR1 as ENHRY and CDR2 as SYGVKD. The CDR3 totals 15 residues. The V gene end was trimmed by 6 bases and the J gene end by 9 bases; junction bases not matched to a gene: 11.

This chain links TRBV19 with TRBJ1-2, with 7 bases aligning to TRBD1. The trim removed 4 bases at V and 4 bases at J, leaving 9 bases unmatched. Germline V lookup: CDR1 LNHDA, CDR2 SQIVND (reference sequence). This CDR3 is 15 amino acids long. The CDR3: CASSRADGTVYGYTF. The CDR3 region has the DNA TGTGCCAGTAGTAGGGCTGACGGGACAGTCTATGGCTACACCTTC.

A few counts support this clonotype. The chain joins TRBV29-1 to TRBJ1-2; no clear D. The germline V gene encodes CDR1 SQVTM and CDR2 ANQGSEA. The CDR3 sequence is 14 residues long. Trimming stripped 0 bases from V and 3 bases from J, with 11 bases between. In nucleotides, the CDR3 is TGCAGCGTTGAAGATGTCGGGGTCTACTATGGCTACACCTTC. Amino acids: CSVEDVGVYYGYTF.

The gene calls are TRBV7-3 and TRBJ1-1; D ambiguous. The V end was cut by 0 bases, the J end by 4 bases, with 6 bases between. The CDR3 is 13 residues long. From germline, CDR1 is SGHTA and CDR2 FQGTGA. The CDR3 nucleotides read TGTGCCAGCAGCTTAACCACCGGCACTGAAGCTTTCTTT. This sequence encodes CASSLTTGTEAFF.

The chain links TRBV28 to TRBJ2-7; tentatively, D is TRBD1 or TRBD2 (6 bases each). Per germline, CDR1 MDHEN and CDR2 SYDVKM. Trimming removed 3 bases from V and 6 bases from J, with 21 bases in between. This CDR3 comprises 16 residues. CDR3 loop: CASSFSGGVPSGEQYF. The CDR3 DNA is TGTGCCAGCAGTTTTTCCGGGGGCGTCCCAAGCGGCGAGCAGTACTTC.

The chain has TRBV15 and TRBJ2-1; 7 nucleotides agree with TRBD2. The DNA end lines up better with TRBJ2-7; the J call may be wrong. CDR1 and CDR2 from the germline V gene are LNHNV and YYDKDF (reference sequence). The CDR3 extends over 14 amino acids. CDR3 sequence reads: CATRGGLKDYEQYF. CDR3 sequence (DNA): TGTGCCACCAGGGGGGGACTAAAGGATTACGAGCAGTACTTC.

This chain connects TRBV15 to TRBJ1-1; D is uncertain. This CDR3 region has 11 residues. Germline V gene lookup returns CDR1 LNHNV and CDR2 YYDKDF (reference sequence). Trimming shortened V by 6 bases and J by 8 bases, and 10 bases separated the two germline ends. The CDR3 sequence is CATRGLGEAFF. The CDR3 nucleotides are TGTGCCACCAGGGGATTGGGCGAAGCTTTCTTT.

The chain's CDR3 is CSARDVRGGTQYF. DNA of the CDR3: TGCAGTGCTAGAGATGTCCGGGGAGGGACCCAGTACTTC. The gene calls are TRBV20-1 and TRBJ2-5, with D maybe TRBD2 (6 bases). V was shortened by 0 bases and J by 7 bases, with 12 bases between the two germline ends. The CDR3 has 13 amino acids. CDR1 is DFQATT and CDR2 is SNEGSKA in the germline V gene (reference sequence).

The rearrangement joins TRBV9 to TRBJ1-4, with D unclear. From germline, CDR1 is SGDLS and CDR2 YYNGEE. The CDR3 spans 13 residues. The V gene lost 5 bases and the J gene lost 7 bases, with 12 bases spanning the gap. The CDR3 sequence: CASSSGWGEKLFF. DNA for the CDR3: TGTGCCAGCAGTTCGGGCTGGGGTGAAAAACTGTTTTTT.

Of note for this clonotype: The junction departs from germline at one end; a sequencing error may be responsible. The rearrangement uses TRBV6-1 and TRBJ2-5, with 10 bases fitting TRBD2. Per the germline V gene, CDR1 is MNHNS and CDR2 is SASEGT. The CDR3 runs to 15 residues. In DNA, the CDR3 is TGTGCCACCTCCGGAGCAGCGGGGGGGCAAGGGACCCAGTACTTC. It translates to CATSGAAGGQGTQYF.

The table lists this clonotype with a few counts. This chain uses TRBV27 with TRBJ1-1, with 9 bases aligning to TRBD1. The V gene's germline CDR1 is MNHEY and CDR2 SMNVEV (reference sequence). The junction had 7 bases not matched to a gene; V was cut back by 3 bases and J by 5 bases. The CDR3 sequence is 15 residues long. The CDR3 loop is CASSFGTGGATEAFF. CDR3 DNA sequence: TGTGCCAGCAGTTTCGGAACAGGGGGCGCGACTGAAGCTTTCTTT.

This clonotype was picked up a small number of times. The gene calls are TRBV12-3 or TRBV12-4 and TRBJ1-1; maybe TRBD1 (6 bases). The CDR3 is 15 residues long. Deletions cut 6 bases from V and 5 bases from J, with 19 bases between. The CDR3 reads CASSPRGAGKTEAFF. The CDR3 coding sequence is TGTGCCAGCAGCCCGAGGGGGGCGGGGAAGACTGAAGCTTTCTTT.

V gene TRBV29-1 combines with J gene TRBJ2-7; D may be TRBD1 or TRBD2 (6 bases each). Germline values: CDR1 SQVTM, CDR2 ANQGSEA. With 4 bases removed from V and 1 base from J, the gap between germline ends came to 14 bases. This CDR3 contains 14 residues. The CDR3 sequence is CSVVGGTLSYEQYF. CDR3 in DNA: TGCAGCGTTGTCGGGGGCACCTTATCCTACGAGCAGTACTTC.

This sequence joins TRBV7-9 and TRBJ2-5, with TRBD1 matching over 9 bases. The CDR3 is made up of 16 amino acids. The germline gives CDR1 SEHNR, CDR2 FQNEAQ (reference sequence). J lost 0 bases, V lost 5 bases, and 7 bases had no gene match. The CDR3 here is CASSRPGQGDQETQYF. Written as DNA, the CDR3 is TGTGCCAGCAGCCGACCGGGACAGGGTGACCAAGAGACCCAGTACTTC.

This chain uses TRBV27 with TRBJ2-1; 10 bases are shared with TRBD2. CDR3 length: 17 amino acids. Unmatched junction bases numbered 16, after V lost 5 bases and J lost 9 bases. Germline V lookup: CDR1 MNHEY, CDR2 SMNVEV (reference sequence). Here the CDR3 reads CASSPTFIAGGHGEQFF. CDR3 nucleotide sequence: TGTGCCAGCAGTCCCACGTTCATAGCGGGAGGTCATGGTGAGCAGTTCTTC.